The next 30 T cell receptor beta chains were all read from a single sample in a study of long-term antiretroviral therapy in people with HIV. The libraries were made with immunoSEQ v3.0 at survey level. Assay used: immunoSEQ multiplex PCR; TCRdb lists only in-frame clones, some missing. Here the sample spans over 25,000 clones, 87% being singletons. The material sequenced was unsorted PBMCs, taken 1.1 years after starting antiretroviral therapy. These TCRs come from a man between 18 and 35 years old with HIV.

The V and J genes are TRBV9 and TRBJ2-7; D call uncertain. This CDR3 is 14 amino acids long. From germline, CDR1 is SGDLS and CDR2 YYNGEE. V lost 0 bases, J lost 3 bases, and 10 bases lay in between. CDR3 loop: CASSVDGIGYEQYF. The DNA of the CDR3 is TGTGCCAGCAGCGTAGATGGCATAGGCTACGAGCAGTACTTC.

The DNA for the CDR3 is TGTGCCAGCAGCCCTTCGGGTGGAGCCTACTATGGCTACACCTTC. Residues: CASSPSGGAYYGYTF. The V call is TRBV9, the J call TRBJ1-2; unclear D gene. CDR3 length: 15 amino acids. Germline V CDR1 and CDR2: SGDLS, YYNGEE. With 4 bases removed from V and 3 bases from J, the gap between germline ends came to 16 bases.

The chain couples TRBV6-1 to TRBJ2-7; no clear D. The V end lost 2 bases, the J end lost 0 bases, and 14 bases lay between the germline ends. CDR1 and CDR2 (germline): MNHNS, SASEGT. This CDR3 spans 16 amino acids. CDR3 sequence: CASSEISGYSSYEQYF. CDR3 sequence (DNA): TGTGCCAGCAGTGAAATTTCAGGATACAGCTCCTACGAGCAGTACTTC.

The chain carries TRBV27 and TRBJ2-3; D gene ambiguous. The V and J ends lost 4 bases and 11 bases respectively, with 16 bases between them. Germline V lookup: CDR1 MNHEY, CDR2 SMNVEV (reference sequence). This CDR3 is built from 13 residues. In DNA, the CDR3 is TGTGCCAGCAGTTCAGCAGGCTCTTTTGGGCAGTATTTT. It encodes CASSSAGSFGQYF.

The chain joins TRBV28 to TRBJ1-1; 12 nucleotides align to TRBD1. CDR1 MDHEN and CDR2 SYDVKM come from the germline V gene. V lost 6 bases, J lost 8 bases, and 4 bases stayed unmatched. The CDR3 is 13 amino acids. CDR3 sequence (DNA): TGTGCCAGCAGGCGGGACAGGGGGCGGGAAGCTTTCTTT. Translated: CASRRDRGREAFF.

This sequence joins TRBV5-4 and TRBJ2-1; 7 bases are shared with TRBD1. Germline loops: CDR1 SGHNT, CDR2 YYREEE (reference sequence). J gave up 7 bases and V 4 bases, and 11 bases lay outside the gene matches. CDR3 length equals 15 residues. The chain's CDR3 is CASSKEGAGRNEQFF. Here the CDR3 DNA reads TGTGCCAGCAGCAAAGAGGGGGCAGGGCGGAATGAGCAGTTCTTC.

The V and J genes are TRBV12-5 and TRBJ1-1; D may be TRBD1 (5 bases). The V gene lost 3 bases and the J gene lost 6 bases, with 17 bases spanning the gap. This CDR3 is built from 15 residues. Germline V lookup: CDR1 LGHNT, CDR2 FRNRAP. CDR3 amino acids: CASGFSGQARSEAFF. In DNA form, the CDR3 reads TGTGCTAGTGGTTTCTCAGGGCAGGCTCGATCTGAAGCTTTCTTT. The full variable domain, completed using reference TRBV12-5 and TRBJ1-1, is DARVTQTPRHKVTEMGQEVTMRCQPILGHNTVFWYRQTMMQGLELLAYFRNRAPLDDSGMPKDRFSAEMPDATLATLKIQPSEPRDSAVYFCASGFSGQARSEAFFGQGTRLTVV.

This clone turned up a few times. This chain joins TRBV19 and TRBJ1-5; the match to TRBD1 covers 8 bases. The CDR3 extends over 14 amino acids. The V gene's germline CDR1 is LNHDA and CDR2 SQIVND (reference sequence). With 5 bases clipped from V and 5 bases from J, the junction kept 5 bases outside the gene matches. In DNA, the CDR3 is TGTGCCAGTAGTTTACAGGGGGGGGATCAGCCCCAGCATTTT. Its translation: CASSLQGGDQPQHF. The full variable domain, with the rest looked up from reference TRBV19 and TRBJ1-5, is DGGITQSPKYLFRKEGQNVTLSCEQNLNHDAMYWYRQDPGQGLRLIYYSQIVNDFQKGDIAEGYSVSREKKESFPLTVTSAQKNPTAFYLCASSLQGGDQPQHFGDGTRLSIL.

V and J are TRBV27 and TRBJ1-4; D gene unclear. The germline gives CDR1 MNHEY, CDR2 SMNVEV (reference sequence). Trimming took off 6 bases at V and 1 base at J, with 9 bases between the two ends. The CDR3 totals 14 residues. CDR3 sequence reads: CASRPGGTNEKLFF. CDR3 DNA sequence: TGTGCCAGCAGACCAGGAGGAACTAATGAAAAACTGTTTTTT.

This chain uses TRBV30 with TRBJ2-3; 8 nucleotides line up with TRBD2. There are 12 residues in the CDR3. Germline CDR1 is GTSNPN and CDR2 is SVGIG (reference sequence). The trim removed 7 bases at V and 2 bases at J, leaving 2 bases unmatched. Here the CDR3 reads CAYGGVTDTQYF. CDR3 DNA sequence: TGTGCCTACGGGGGGGTCACAGATACGCAGTATTTT.

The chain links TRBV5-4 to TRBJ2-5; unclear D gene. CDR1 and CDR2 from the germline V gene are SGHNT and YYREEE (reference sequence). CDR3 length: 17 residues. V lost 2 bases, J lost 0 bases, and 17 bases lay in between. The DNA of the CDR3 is TGTGCCAGCAGCTTTTCTGTCCGGAGATTATACCAAGAGACCCAGTACTTC. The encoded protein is CASSFSVRRLYQETQYF.

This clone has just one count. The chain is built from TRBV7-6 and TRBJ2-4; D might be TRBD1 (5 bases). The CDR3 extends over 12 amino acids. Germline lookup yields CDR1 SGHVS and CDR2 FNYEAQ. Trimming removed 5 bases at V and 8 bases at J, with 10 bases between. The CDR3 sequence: CASSPGYDIQYF. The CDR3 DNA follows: TGTGCCAGCAGCCCAGGGTACGACATTCAGTACTTC.

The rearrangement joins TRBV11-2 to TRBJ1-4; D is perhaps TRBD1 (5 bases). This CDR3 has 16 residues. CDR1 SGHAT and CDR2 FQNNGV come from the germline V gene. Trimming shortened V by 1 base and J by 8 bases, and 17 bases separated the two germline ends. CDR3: CASSLVGGGRREKLFF. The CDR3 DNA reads TGTGCCAGCAGCTTAGTTGGTGGGGGTCGAAGGGAAAAACTGTTTTTT. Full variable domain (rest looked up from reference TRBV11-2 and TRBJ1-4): EAGVAQSPRYKIIEKRQSVAFWCNPISGHATLYWYQQILGQGPKLLIQFQNNGVVDDSQLPKDRFSAERLKGVDSTLKIQPAKLEDSAVYLCASSLVGGGRREKLFFGSGTQLSVL.

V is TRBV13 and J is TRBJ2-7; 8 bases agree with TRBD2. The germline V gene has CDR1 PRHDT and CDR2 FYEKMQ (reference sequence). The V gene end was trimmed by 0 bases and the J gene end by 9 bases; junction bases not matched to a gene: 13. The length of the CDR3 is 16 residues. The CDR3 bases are TGTGCCAGCAGCTTAGGCCGGTCGGGAGGGGATTGGGGGCAGTACTTC. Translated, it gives CASSLGRSGGDWGQYF.

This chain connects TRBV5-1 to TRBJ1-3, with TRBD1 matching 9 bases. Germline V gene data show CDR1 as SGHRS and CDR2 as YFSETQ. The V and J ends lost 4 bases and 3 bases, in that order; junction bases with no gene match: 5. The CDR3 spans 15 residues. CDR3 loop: CASSEQGAGGNTIYF. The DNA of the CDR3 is TGCGCCAGCAGCGAACAGGGGGCAGGTGGAAACACCATATATTTT.

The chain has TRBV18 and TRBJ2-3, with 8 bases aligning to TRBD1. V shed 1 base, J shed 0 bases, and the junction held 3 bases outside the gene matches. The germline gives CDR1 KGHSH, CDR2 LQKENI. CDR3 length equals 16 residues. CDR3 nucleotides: TGTGCCAGCTCACCACGCGACAGGGGTAGCACAGATACGCAGTATTTT. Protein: CASSPRDRGSTDTQYF.

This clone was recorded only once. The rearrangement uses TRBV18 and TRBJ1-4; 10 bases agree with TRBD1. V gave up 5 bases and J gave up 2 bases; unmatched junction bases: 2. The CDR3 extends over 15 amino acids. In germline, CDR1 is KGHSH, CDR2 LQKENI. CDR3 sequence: CASSDRGPTNEKLFF. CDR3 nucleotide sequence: TGTGCCAGCTCAGACAGGGGGCCGACTAATGAAAAACTGTTTTTT.

The CDR3 sequence is CASSHTPGTDTQYF. DNA for the CDR3: TGCGCCAGCAGCCATACCCCGGGGACAGATACGCAGTATTTT. J is TRBJ2-3 and V is TRBV4-1; the D gene is possibly TRBD2 (5 bases). In germline, CDR1 is MGHRA, CDR2 YSYEKL. V was trimmed by 3 bases and J by 3 bases, leaving 10 bases between them. CDR3 length: 14 amino acids.

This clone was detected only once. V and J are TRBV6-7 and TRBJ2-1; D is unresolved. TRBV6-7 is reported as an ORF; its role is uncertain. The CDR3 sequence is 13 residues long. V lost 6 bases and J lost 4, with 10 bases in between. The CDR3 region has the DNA TGTGCCAGCAGCCCTGACCAGTACAATGAGCAGTTCTTC. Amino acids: CASSPDQYNEQFF.

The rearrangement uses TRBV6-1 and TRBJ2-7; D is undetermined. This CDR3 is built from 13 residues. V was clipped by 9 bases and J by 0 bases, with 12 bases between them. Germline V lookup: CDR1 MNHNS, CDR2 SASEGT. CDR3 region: CASNQASSYEQYF. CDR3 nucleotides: TGTGCCAGTAACCAAGCAAGCTCCTACGAGCAGTACTTC.

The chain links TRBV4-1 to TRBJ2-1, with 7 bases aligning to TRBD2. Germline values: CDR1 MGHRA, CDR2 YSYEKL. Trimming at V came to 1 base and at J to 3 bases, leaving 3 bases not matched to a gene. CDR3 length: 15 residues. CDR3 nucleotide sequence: TGCGCCAGCAGCCAAGTGGCTAGCGGCTACAATGAGCAGTTCTTC. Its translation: CASSQVASGYNEQFF.

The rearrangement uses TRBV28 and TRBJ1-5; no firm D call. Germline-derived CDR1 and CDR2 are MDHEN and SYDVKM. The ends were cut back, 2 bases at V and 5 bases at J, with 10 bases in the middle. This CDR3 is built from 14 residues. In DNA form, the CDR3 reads TGTGCCAGCAGTTTAAGGGCATCGTATCAGCCCCAGCATTTT. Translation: CASSLRASYQPQHF.

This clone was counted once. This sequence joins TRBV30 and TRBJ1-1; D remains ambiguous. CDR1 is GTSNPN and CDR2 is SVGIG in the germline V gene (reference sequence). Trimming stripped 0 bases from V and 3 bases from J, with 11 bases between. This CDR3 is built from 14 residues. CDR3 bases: TGTGCCTGGAGTGTAACACAGTTGTACACTGAAGCTTTCTTT. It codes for CAWSVTQLYTEAFF.

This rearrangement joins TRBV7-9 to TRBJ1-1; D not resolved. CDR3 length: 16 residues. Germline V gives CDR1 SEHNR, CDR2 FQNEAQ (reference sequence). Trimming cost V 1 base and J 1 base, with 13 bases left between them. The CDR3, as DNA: TGTGCCAGCAGCTTAGTTCGTGGGAGCTGGAACACTGAAGCTTTCTTT. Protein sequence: CASSLVRGSWNTEAFF.

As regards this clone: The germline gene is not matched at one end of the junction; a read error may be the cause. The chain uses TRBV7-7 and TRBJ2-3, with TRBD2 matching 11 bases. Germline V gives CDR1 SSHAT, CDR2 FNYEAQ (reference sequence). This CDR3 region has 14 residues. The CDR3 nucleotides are TGTGCTAGCAGCTTAGGACTAGCGGGAGATACGCAGTATTTT. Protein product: CASSLGLAGDTQYF.

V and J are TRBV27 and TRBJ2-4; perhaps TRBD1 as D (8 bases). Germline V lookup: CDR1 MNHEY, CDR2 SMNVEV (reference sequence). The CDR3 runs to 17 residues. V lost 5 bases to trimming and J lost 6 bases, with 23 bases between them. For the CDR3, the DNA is TGTGCCAGCAGTCCTATCGGGAGGACAGGGATGGTAAACATTCAGTACTTC. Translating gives CASSPIGRTGMVNIQYF.

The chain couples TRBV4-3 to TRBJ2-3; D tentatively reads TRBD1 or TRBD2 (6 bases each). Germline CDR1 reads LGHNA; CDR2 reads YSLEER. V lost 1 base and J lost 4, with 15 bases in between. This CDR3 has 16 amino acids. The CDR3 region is CASSQVWRGEPDTQYF. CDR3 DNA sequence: TGCGCCAGCAGCCAAGTTTGGAGGGGGGAGCCAGATACGCAGTATTTT.

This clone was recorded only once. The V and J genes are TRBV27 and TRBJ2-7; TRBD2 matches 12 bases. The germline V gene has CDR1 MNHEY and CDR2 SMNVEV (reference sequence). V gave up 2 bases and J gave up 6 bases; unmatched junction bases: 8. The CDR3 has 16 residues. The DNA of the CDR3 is TGTGCCAGCAGTTTAGTAGCTAGCGGGAGGGCCCTCGAGCAGTACTTC. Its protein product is CASSLVASGRALEQYF.

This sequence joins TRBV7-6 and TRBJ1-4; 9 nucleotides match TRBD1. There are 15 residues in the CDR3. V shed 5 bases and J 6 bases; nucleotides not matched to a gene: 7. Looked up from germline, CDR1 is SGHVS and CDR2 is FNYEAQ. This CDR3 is CASSARQGEYEKLFF. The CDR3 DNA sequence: TGTGCCAGCAGCGCCCGACAGGGGGAGTATGAAAAACTGTTTTTT.

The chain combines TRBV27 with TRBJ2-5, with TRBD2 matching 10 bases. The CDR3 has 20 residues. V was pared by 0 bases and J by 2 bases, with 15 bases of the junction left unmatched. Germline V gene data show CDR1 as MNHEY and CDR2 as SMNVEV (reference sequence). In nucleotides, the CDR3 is TGTGCCAGCAGTTTATCGGTCCCCTTGGCTAGCGGGAGTTTACAAGAGACCCAGTACTTC. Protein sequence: CASSLSVPLASGSLQETQYF.